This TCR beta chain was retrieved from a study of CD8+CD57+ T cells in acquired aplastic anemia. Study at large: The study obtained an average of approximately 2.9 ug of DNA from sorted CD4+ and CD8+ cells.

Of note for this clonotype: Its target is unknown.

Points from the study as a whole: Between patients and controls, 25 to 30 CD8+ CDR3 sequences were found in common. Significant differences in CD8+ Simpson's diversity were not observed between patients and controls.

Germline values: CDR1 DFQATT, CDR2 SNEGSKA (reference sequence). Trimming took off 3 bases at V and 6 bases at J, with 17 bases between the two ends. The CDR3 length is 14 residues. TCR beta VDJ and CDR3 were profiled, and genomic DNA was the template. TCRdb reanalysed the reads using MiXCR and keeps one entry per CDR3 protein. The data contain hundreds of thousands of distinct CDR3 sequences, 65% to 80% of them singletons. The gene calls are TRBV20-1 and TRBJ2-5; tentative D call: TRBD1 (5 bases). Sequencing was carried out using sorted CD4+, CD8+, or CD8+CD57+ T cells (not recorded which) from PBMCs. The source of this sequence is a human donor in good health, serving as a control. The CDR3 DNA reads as TGCAGTGCTAGGTCACAGGACCAACAAAAGACCCAGTACTTC. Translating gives CSARSQDQQKTQYF.